A single sample gave rise to the 7 T cell receptor beta chains below, sequenced in a study of cytomegalovirus exposure and HLA in healthy donors. Amplification used 60 Vbeta primers and 13 Jbeta primers. The method was immunoSEQ multiplex PCR; TCRdb's version includes in-frame clones alone and lacks a portion of them. The sample contains about 280,000 clones, roughly 90% of which appear only once. The specimen sequenced was PBMCs. Receptor source: a woman aged 18-29 years in good health and CMV-seronegative.

The rearrangement joins TRBV10-3 to TRBJ1-2, with a weak D call TRBD1 (5 bases). There are 15 residues in the CDR3. Germline CDR1 ENHRY, CDR2 SYGVKD. The V and J ends lost 4 bases and 1 base respectively, with 13 bases between them. The CDR3 DNA follows: TGTGCCATCAGTGGGGGCCTAGACAGTAACTATGGCTACACCTTC. It translates to CAISGGLDSNYGYTF.

Of note for this clone: One end of the junction fails to match germline, which may point to a read error. The chain combines TRBV20-1 with TRBJ2-1; perhaps TRBD2 as D (8 bases). The CDR3 is 10 residues long. Germline loops: CDR1 DFQATT, CDR2 SNEGSKA (reference sequence). This chain's CDR3 is CSAGRGRFIF. The CDR3 DNA sequence: TGCAGTGCCGGGAGGGGGCGCTTCATCTTC.

With regard to this clone: Other nucleotide sequences in the sample specify the same CDR3. The chain uses TRBV6-5 and TRBJ2-2, with TRBD1 as a possible D gene (5 bases). The CDR3 loop spans 15 amino acids. V lost 2 bases and J lost 3, with 10 bases in between. In germline, CDR1 is MNHEY, CDR2 SVGAGI. Written as DNA, the CDR3 is TGTGCCAGCAGTTACGTTGCAGGGTACACCGGGGAGCTGTTTTTT. Translating it yields CASSYVAGYTGELFF.

The chain combines TRBV29-1 with TRBJ2-1; tentative D call: TRBD1 (5 bases). Trimming took off 4 bases at V and 7 bases at J, with 14 bases between the two ends. The CDR3 consists of 13 residues. Germline V gene lookup returns CDR1 SQVTM and CDR2 ANQGSEA. The chain's CDR3 is CSVAPDSYNEQFF. DNA of the CDR3: TGCAGCGTTGCCCCCGACAGCTATAATGAGCAGTTCTTC.

This sequence joins TRBV5-6 and TRBJ1-4, with a possible D match to TRBD1 (6 bases). The V gene lost 4 bases and the J gene lost 7 bases, with 17 bases spanning the gap. Germline-derived CDR1 and CDR2 are SGHDT and YYEEEE. This CDR3 is 15 amino acids long. The CDR3 sequence is CASSPGQKASEKLFF. The CDR3 DNA follows: TGTGCCAGCAGCCCCGGACAGAAAGCAAGTGAAAAACTGTTTTTT.

V gene TRBV2 combines with J gene TRBJ1-3; D is undetermined. CDR1 is SNHLY and CDR2 is FYNNEI in the germline V gene. There are 14 residues in the CDR3. Between the trimmed V and J ends, which lost 5 bases and 3 bases, there was a span of 11 bases. The CDR3 spells CASSPSVFGNTIYF. CDR3 bases: TGTGCCAGCAGTCCCAGCGTCTTTGGAAACACCATATATTTT.

The chain uses TRBV9 and TRBJ2-1; D is unclear. The ends were cut back, 0 bases at V and 6 bases at J, with 4 bases in the middle. CDR3 length equals 12 residues. Germline assignment: CDR1 SGDLS and CDR2 YYNGEE. The chain's CDR3 is CASSVAVNEQFF. The CDR3 DNA reads as TGTGCCAGCAGCGTAGCCGTCAATGAGCAGTTCTTC.